A selection of T cell receptor beta chains follows, all from one sample in a study of neoadjuvant anti-PD-1 for oral cavity cancer. The table came from immunoSEQ multiplex PCR; TCRdb's copy has only in-frame clones and leaves some out. The data show fewer than 90,000 clones, about 80% seen once. The material sequenced was PBMCs, taken before nivolumab (anti-PD-1) treatment. Receptors were obtained from a person aged 40-85 years with oral cavity squamous cell carcinoma. CDR3s include the opening cysteine and the closing phenylalanine or tryptophan. A D gene is named only where the DNA matches it firmly. A row's size may be missing; if present it is once, few, many or a size class.

V gene: TRBV6-1
D gene: TRBD1
J gene: TRBJ2-2
clone size: .
CDR3 protein: CASRETGVGGELFF
CDR3 DNA: TGTGCCAGCAGAGAAACAGGGGTTGGCGGGGAGCTGTTTTTT

V gene: TRBV5-6
D gene: TRBD1
J gene: TRBJ1-2
clone size: .
CDR3 protein: CASIQGADYTF
CDR3 DNA: TGTGCCAGCATCCAGGGGGCGGACTACACCTTC

V gene: TRBV7-7
D gene: TRBD1
J gene: TRBJ2-1
clone size: once
CDR3 protein: CASSYTGDNEQFF
CDR3 DNA: TGTGCTAGCAGCTATACAGGGGACAATGAGCAGTTCTTC

V gene: TRBV5-6
D gene: TRBD2
J gene: TRBJ2-7
clone size: few
CDR3 protein: CASSLRGLADYEQYF
CDR3 DNA: TGTGCCAGCAGCTTGCGGGGCCTAGCGGACTACGAGCAGTACTTC

V gene: TRBV25-1
D gene: .
J gene: TRBJ2-3
clone size: .
CDR3 protein: CASSVVSGPSTDTQYF
CDR3 DNA: TGTGCCAGCAGTGTCGTTAGCGGCCCAAGCACAGATACGCAGTATTTT

V gene: TRBV5-1
D gene: TRBD2
J gene: TRBJ2-5
clone size: .
CDR3 protein: CASSLSHGLAGQETQYF
CDR3 DNA: TGCGCCAGCAGCTTGTCCCACGGACTAGCGGGGCAAGAGACCCAGTACTTC

V gene: TRBV7-6
D gene: TRBD1
J gene: TRBJ1-2
clone size: .
CDR3 protein: CASSADRSYGYTF
CDR3 DNA: TGTGCCAGCAGCGCGGACAGGTCCTATGGCTACACCTTC

V gene: TRBV30
D gene: TRBD2
J gene: TRBJ2-2
clone size: .
CDR3 protein: CAWIKREEGGELFF
CDR3 DNA: TGTGCCTGGATAAAGCGGGAGGAGGGCGGGGAGCTGTTTTTT

V gene: TRBV29-1
D gene: .
J gene: TRBJ1-3
clone size: .
CDR3 protein: CSVVEGTNTIYF
CDR3 DNA: TGCAGCGTTGTGGAGGGTACAAACACCATATATTTT

V gene: TRBV4-2
D gene: TRBD2
J gene: TRBJ2-7
clone size: few
CDR3 protein: CASSQDPSGYEQYF
CDR3 DNA: TGTGCCAGCAGCCAAGATCCTAGCGGCTACGAGCAGTACTTC

V gene: TRBV2
D gene: .
J gene: TRBJ2-1
clone size: .
CDR3 protein: CASTRDYNEQFF
CDR3 DNA: TGTGCCAGCACGCGGGACTACAATGAGCAGTTCTTC

V gene: TRBV6-6
D gene: .
J gene: TRBJ2-7
clone size: .
CDR3 protein: CASSSHTAVDEQYF
CDR3 DNA: TGTGCCAGCAGTTCTCACACCGCAGTCGACGAGCAGTACTTC

V gene: TRBV9
D gene: TRBD1
J gene: TRBJ1-2
clone size: .
CDR3 protein: CASSPGQFYGYTF
CDR3 DNA: TGTGCCAGCAGCCCGGGACAGTTCTATGGCTACACCTTC

V gene: TRBV6-4
D gene: .
J gene: TRBJ2-7
clone size: .
CDR3 protein: CASSDSLQGCSYEQYF
CDR3 DNA: TGTGCCAGCAGTGACTCCCTCCAGGGGTGCTCCTACGAGCAGTACTTC

V gene: TRBV9
D gene: TRBD2
J gene: TRBJ2-7
clone size: many
CDR3 protein: CASSVAASGPYEQYF
CDR3 DNA: TGTGCCAGCAGCGTAGCGGCTAGCGGCCCCTACGAGCAGTACTTC

V gene: TRBV2
D gene: .
J gene: TRBJ1-5
clone size: .
CDR3 protein: CASSDLGQPQHF
CDR3 DNA: TGTGCCAGCAGTGACTTAGGCCAGCCCCAGCATTTT

V gene: TRBV30
D gene: .
J gene: TRBJ1-1
clone size: .
CDR3 protein: CAGLGVTEAFF
CDR3 DNA: TGTGCTGGTTTGGGGGTCACTGAAGCTTTCTTT

V gene: TRBV5-1
D gene: TRBD1
J gene: TRBJ2-7
clone size: once
CDR3 protein: CASSLAGTGGYEQYF
CDR3 DNA: TGCGCCAGCAGCTTGGCCGGGACAGGGGGCTACGAGCAGTACTTC

V gene: TRBV5-4
D gene: TRBD2
J gene: TRBJ2-2
clone size: few
CDR3 protein: CASSLADGRALSGELFF
CDR3 DNA: TGTGCCAGCAGCTTGGCCGACGGGAGGGCCCTCAGCGGGGAGCTGTTTTTT

V gene: TRBV19
D gene: TRBD2
J gene: TRBJ2-7
clone size: once
CDR3 protein: CASRKTTGTRGYEQYF
CDR3 DNA: TGTGCCAGTAGGAAGACTACCGGGACTAGGGGATACGAGCAGTACTTC

V gene: TRBV5-4
D gene: .
J gene: TRBJ2-7
clone size: .
CDR3 protein: CATIPGQGAGEQYF
CDR3 DNA: TGTGCCACCATACCTGGACAGGGAGCGGGGGAGCAGTACTTC

V gene: TRBV18
D gene: TRBD2
J gene: TRBJ2-3
clone size: .
CDR3 protein: CASSPTSGNTDTQYF
CDR3 DNA: TGTGCCAGCTCACCGACTAGCGGGAACACAGATACGCAGTATTTT

V gene: TRBV10-3
D gene: TRBD2
J gene: TRBJ2-7
clone size: once
CDR3 protein: CAISESGTSGTYEQYF
CDR3 DNA: TGTGCCATCAGTGAATCCGGGACTAGCGGTACCTACGAGCAGTACTTC

V gene: TRBV6-5
D gene: .
J gene: TRBJ2-1
clone size: .
CDR3 protein: CASSYASTSYNEQFF
CDR3 DNA: TGTGCCAGCAGTTACGCCAGCACCTCCTACAATGAGCAGTTCTTC

V gene: TRBV28
D gene: .
J gene: TRBJ1-2
clone size: .
CDR3 protein: CASSLQSGGYTF
CDR3 DNA: TGTGCCAGCAGTTTACAGAGCGGGGGCTACACCTTC

V gene: TRBV30
D gene: .
J gene: TRBJ2-1
clone size: .
CDR3 protein: CAWIPGDSYNEQFF
CDR3 DNA: TGTGCCTGGATCCCAGGAGACTCCTACAATGAGCAGTTCTTC

V gene: TRBV29-1
D gene: TRBD1
J gene: TRBJ2-2
clone size: .
CDR3 protein: CSVGQGANTGELFF
CDR3 DNA: TGCAGCGTTGGGCAGGGGGCGAACACCGGGGAGCTGTTTTTT

V gene: TRBV7-3
D gene: .
J gene: TRBJ2-3
clone size: once
CDR3 protein: CASSPQGRPTDTQYF
CDR3 DNA: TGTGCCAGCAGCCCGCAGGGGCGACCCACAGATACGCAGTATTTT